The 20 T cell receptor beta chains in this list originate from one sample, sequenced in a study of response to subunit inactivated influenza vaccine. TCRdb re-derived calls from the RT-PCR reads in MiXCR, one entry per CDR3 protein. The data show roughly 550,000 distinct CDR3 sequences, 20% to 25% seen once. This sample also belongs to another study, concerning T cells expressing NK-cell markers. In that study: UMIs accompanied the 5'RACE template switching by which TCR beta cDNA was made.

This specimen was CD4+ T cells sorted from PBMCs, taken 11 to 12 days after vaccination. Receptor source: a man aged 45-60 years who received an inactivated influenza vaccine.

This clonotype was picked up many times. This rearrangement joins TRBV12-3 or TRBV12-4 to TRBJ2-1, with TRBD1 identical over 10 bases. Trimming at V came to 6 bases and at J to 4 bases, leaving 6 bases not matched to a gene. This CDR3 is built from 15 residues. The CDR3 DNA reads TGTGCCAGCAGACGACCGGGACAGGGGTACAATGAGCAGTTCTTC. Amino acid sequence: CASRRPGQGYNEQFF.

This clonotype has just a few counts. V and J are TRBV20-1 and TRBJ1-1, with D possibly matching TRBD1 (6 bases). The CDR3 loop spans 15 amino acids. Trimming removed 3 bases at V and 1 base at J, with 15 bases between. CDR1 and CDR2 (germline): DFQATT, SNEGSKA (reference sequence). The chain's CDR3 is CSARDPGQGNTEAFF. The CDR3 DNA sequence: TGCAGTGCTAGGGACCCGGGACAAGGGAACACTGAAGCTTTCTTT.

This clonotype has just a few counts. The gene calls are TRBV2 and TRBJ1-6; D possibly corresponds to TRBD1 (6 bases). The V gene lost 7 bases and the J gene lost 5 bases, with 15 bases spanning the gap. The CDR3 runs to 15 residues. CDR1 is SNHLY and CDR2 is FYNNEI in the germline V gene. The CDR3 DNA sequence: TGTGCCAGCAAAGCCCAGAGGGGGAATAATTCACCCCTCCACTTT. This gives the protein CASKAQRGNNSPLHF. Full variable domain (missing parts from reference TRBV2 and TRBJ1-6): EPEVTQTPSHQVTQMGQEVILRCVPISNHLYFYWYRQILGQKVEFLVSFYNNEISEKSEIFDDQFSVERPDGSNFTLKIRSTKLEDSAMYFCASKAQRGNNSPLHFGNGTRLTVT.

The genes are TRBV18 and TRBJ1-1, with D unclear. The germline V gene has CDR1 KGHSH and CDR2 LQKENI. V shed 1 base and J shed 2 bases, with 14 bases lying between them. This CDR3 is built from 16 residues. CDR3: CASSPLILGVNTEAFF. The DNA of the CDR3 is TGTGCCAGCTCACCACTCATACTGGGCGTCAACACTGAAGCTTTCTTT.

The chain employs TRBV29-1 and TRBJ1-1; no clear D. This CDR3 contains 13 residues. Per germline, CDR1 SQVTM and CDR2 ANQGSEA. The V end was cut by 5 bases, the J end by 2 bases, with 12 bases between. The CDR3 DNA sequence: TGCAGCGTTATGTTCCAGCCCAACACTGAAGCTTTCTTT. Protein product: CSVMFQPNTEAFF. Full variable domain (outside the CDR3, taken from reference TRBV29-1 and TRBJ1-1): SAVISQKPSRDICQRGTSLTIQCQVDSQVTMMFWYRQQPGQSLTLIATANQGSEATYESGFVIDKFPISRPNLTFSTLTVSNMSPEDSSIYLCSVMFQPNTEAFFGQGTRLTVV.

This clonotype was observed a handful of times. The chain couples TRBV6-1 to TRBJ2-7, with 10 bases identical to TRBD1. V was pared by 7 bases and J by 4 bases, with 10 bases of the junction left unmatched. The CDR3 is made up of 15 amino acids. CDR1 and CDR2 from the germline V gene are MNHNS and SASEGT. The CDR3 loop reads CASKTGTGVFYEQYF. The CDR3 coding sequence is TGTGCCAGCAAGACCGGGACAGGGGTGTTTTACGAGCAGTACTTC.

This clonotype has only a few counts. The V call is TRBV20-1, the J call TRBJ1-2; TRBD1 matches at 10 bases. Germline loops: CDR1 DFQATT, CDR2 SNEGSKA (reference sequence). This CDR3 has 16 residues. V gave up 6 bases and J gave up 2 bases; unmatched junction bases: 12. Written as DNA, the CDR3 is TGCAGTGCAACGAGAGGGACAGGGGTCCAGAACTATGGCTACACCTTC. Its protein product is CSATRGTGVQNYGYTF.

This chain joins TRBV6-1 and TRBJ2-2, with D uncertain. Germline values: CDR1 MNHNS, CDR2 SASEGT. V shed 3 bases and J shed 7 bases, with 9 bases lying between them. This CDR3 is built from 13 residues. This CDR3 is CASSEVPGGELFF. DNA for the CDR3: TGTGCCAGCAGTGAGGTACCCGGCGGGGAGCTGTTTTTT.

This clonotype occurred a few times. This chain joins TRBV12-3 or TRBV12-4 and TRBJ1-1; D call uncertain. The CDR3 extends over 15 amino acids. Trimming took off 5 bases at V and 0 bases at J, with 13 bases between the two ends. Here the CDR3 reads CASSTRPPLNTEAFF. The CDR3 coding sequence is TGTGCCAGCAGTACGAGGCCGCCCCTGAACACTGAAGCTTTCTTT.

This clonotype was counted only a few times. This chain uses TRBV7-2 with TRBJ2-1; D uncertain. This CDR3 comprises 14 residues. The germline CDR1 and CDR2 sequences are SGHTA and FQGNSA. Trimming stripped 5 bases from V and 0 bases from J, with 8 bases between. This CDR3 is CASSPAFSYNEQFF. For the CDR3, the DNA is TGTGCCAGCAGCCCCGCATTCTCCTACAATGAGCAGTTCTTC. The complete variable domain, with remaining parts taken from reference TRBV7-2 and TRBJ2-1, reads GAGVSQSPSNKVTEKGKDVELRCDPISGHTALYWYRQSLGQGLEFLIYFQGNSAPDKSGLPSDRFSAERTGGSVSTLTIQRTQQEDSAVYLCASSPAFSYNEQFFGPGTRLTVL.

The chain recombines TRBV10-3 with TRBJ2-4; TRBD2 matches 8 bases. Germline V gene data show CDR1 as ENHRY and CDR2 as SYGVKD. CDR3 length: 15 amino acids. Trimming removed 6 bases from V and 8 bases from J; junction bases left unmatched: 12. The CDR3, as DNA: TGTGCCATCAGCACTAACGGGGGGGCGGGGGACATTCAGTACTTC. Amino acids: CAISTNGGAGDIQYF.

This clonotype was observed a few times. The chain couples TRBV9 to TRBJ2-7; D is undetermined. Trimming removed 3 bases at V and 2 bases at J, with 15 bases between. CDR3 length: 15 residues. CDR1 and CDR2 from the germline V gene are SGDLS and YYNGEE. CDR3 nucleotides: TGTGCCAGCAGCGCCCAACTTAGCCCCCCCTACGAGCAGTACTTC. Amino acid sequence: CASSAQLSPPYEQYF. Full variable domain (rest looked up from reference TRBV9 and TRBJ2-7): DSGVTQTPKHLITATGQRVTLRCSPRSGDLSVYWYQQSLDQGLQFLIQYYNGEERAKGNILERFSAQQFPDLHSELNLSSLELGDSALYFCASSAQLSPPYEQYFGPGTRLTVT.

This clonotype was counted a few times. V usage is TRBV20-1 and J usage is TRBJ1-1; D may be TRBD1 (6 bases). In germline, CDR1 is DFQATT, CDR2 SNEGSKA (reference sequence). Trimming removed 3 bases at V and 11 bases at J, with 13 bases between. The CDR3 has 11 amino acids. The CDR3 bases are TGCAGTGCTAGTGGGGGGGGCCCGGCTTTCTTT. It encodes CSASGGGPAFF.

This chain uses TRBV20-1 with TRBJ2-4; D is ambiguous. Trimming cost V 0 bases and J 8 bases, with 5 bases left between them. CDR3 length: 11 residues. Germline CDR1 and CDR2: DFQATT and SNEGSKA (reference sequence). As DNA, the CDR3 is TGCAGTGCTAGAGAATGGGACATTCAGTACTTC. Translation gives CSAREWDIQYF.

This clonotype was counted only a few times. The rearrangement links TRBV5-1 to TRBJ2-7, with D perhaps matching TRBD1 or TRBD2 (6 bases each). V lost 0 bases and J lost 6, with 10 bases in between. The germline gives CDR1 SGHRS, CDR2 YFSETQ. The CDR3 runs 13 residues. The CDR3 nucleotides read TGCGCCAGCAGCTTGGAGGGGGGAACCGAGCAGTACTTC. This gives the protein CASSLEGGTEQYF.

CDR3 nucleotides: TGTGCCAGCAGATTAACGGGACAGGGGACCTACGAGCAGTACTTC. Its protein is CASRLTGQGTYEQYF. This chain joins TRBV6-5 and TRBJ2-7, with 10 bases lining up with TRBD1. The ends lost 6 bases at V and 2 bases at J; junction bases unmatched: 7. In germline, CDR1 is MNHEY, CDR2 SVGAGI. CDR3 length: 15 amino acids.

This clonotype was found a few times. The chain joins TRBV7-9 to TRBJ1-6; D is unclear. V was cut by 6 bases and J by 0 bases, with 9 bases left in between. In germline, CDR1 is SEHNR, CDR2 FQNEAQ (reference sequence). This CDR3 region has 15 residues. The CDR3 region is CASRGGSSYNSPLHF. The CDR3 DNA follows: TGTGCCAGCAGGGGCGGTTCCTCCTATAATTCACCCCTCCACTTT.

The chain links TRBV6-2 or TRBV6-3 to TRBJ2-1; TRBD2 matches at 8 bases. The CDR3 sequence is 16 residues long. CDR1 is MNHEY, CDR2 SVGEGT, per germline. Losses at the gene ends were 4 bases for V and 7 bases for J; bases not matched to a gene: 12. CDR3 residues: CASSSYGLAFGNEQFF. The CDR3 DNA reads TGTGCCAGCAGTTCATACGGACTAGCTTTTGGGAATGAGCAGTTCTTC.

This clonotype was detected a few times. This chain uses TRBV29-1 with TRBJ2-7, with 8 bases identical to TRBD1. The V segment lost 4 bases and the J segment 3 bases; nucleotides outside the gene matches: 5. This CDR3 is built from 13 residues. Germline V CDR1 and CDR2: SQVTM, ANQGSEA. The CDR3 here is CSVGGQGRYEQYF. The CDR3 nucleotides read TGCAGCGTTGGTGGACAGGGACGCTACGAGCAGTACTTC.

The DNA for the CDR3 is TGTGCCAGCAGTTACACCACCGATGGCTACACCTTC. Encoded protein: CASSYTTDGYTF. J is TRBJ1-2 and V is TRBV6-2 or TRBV6-3; no reliable D call. Germline CDR1 MNHEY, CDR2 SVGEGT. V gave up 2 bases and J gave up 6 bases, with 7 bases separating them. This CDR3 comprises 12 residues.